One TCR beta chain is described in this entry. The antigen remains unidentified. This sample is part of a study of OX40 agonist ivuxolimab in advanced cancers. Study-level background: With a range of roughly 20 to 90, age averaged about 59 years, and around 80% were male. The eligibility criteria allowed prior anti-PD-1, anti-PD-L1 or anti-CTLA-4 therapy, and about 40% had some. Study findings and constraints: Doses of 0.1 to 3.0 mg/kg were accompanied by clonal expansion of CD4+ and CD8+ blood T cells by week 6.

Per the germline V gene, CDR1 is LNHDA and CDR2 is SQIVND (reference sequence). V was trimmed by 5 bases and J by 4 bases, leaving 14 bases between them. The CDR3 has 14 residues. Produced via immunoSEQ multiplex PCR; TCRdb's table is partial and in-frame only. The top ten hold roughly 0.59% of the sample, which has 90,000 to 150,000 clones, 80% to 90% seen once. Autoimmune disease history or systemic immunosuppression disqualified patients. This sequence originates from an adult with an advanced solid tumor such as melanoma, head and neck, liver or kidney cancer. This chain uses TRBV19 with TRBJ1-1; tentative D call: TRBD1 (5 bases). The sequencing used CD4+ or CD8+ T cells sorted from blood, collected in a trial of the OX40 agonist ivuxolimab. The CDR3 DNA sequence: TGTGCCAGTAGTCCTACCCCAGGGCTCACTGAAGCTTTCTTT. Protein sequence: CASSPTPGLTEAFF.